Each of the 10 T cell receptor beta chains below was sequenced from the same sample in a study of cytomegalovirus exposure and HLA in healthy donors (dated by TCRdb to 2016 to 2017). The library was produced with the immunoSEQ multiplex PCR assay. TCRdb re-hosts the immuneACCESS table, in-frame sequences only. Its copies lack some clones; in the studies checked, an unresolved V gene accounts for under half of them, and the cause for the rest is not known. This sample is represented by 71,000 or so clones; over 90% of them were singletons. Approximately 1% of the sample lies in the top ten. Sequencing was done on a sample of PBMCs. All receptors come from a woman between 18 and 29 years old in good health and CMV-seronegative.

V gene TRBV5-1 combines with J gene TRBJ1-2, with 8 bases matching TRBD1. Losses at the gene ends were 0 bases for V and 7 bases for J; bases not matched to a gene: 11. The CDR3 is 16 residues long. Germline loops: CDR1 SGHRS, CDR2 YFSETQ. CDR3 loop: CASSLGGQGYLGGYTF. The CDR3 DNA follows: TGCGCCAGCAGCTTGGGTGGACAGGGATATCTCGGTGGCTACACCTTC.

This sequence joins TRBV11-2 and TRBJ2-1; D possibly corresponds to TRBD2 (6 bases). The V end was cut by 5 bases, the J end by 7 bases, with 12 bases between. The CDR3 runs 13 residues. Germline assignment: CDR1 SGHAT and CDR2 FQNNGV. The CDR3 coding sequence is TGTGCCAGCAGCCCCGGACGGGGGAATGAGCAGTTCTTC. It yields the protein CASSPGRGNEQFF.

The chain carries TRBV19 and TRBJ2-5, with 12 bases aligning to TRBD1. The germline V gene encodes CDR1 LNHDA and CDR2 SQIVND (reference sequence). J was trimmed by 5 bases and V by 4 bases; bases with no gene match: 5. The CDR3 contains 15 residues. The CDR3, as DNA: TGTGCCAGTAGTAGCCGGGACAGGGGGCGGGAGACCCAGTACTTC. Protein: CASSSRDRGRETQYF.

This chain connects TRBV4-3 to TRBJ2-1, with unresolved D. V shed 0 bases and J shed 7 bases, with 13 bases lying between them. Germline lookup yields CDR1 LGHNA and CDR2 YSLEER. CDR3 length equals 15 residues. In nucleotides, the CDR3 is TGCGCCAGCAGCCAAGACAAGACAAGCTTTAATGAGCAGTTCTTC. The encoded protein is CASSQDKTSFNEQFF.

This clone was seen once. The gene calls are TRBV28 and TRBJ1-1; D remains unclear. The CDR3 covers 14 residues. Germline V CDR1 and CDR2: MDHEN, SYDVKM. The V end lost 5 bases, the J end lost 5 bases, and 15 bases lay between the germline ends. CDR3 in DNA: TGTGCCAGCAGTCAGCGTCGGGGTTGGACTGAAGCTTTCTTT. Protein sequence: CASSQRRGWTEAFF.

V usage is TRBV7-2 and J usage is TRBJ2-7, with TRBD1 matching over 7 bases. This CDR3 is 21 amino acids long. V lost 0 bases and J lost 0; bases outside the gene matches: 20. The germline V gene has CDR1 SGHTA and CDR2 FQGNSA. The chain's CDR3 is CASSLAIRLVGDSRISYEQYF. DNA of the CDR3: TGTGCCAGCAGCTTAGCAATTCGCCTAGTAGGGGACAGTCGGATCTCCTACGAGCAGTACTTC.

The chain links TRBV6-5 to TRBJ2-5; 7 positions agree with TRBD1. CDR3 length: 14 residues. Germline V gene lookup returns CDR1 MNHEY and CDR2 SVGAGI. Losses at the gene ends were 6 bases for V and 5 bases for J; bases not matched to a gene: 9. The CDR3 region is CASSLQGIGETQYF. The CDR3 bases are TGTGCCAGCAGCTTACAGGGGATAGGGGAGACCCAGTACTTC.

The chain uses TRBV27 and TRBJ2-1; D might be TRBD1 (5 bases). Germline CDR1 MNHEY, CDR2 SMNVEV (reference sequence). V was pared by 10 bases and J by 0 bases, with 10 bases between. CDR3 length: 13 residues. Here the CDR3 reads CAIRQNSYNEQFF. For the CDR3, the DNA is TGTGCCATAAGACAGAACTCCTACAATGAGCAGTTCTTC.

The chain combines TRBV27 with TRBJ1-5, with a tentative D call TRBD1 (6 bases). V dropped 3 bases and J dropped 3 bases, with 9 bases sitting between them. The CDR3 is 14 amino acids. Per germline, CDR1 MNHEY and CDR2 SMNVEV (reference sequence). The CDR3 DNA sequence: TGTGCCAGCAGTTTGGGGGCCTTCAATCAGCCCCAGCATTTT. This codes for CASSLGAFNQPQHF.

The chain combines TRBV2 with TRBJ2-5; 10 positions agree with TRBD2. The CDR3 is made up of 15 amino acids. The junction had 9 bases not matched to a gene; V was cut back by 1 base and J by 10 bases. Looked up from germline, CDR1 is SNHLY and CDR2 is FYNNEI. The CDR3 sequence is CASSEEATSGSRQYF. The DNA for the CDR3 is TGTGCCAGCAGTGAAGAAGCGACTAGCGGGTCCCGCCAGTACTTC.